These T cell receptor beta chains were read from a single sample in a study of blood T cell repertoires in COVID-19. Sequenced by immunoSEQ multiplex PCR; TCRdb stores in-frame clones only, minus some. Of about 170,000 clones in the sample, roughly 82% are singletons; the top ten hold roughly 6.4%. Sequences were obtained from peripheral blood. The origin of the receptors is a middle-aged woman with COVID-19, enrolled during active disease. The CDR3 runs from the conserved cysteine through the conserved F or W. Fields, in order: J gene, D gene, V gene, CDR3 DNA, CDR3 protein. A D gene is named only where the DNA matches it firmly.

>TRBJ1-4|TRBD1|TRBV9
TGTGCCAGCAGCGGAGGACAGGGGCATGAAAAACTGTTTTTT
CASSGGQGHEKLFF
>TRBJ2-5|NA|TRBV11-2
TGTGCCAGCAGCTTAACTAGGGAGACCCAGTACTTC
CASSLTRETQYF
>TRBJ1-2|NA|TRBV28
TGTGCCAGCAGTTTATTACAGGGCGGCTACACCTTC
CASSLLQGGYTF
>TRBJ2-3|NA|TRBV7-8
TGTGCCAGCAGCCCTAACCCCACAGATACGCAGTATTTT
CASSPNPTDTQYF
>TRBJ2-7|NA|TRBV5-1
TGCGCCAGCAGCTTAGCCAGGGGATACGAGCAGTACTTC
CASSLARGYEQYF
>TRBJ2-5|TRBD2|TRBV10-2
TGCGCCAGCGGATCTAGCGGGGGGCCCCAAGAGACCCAGTACTTC
CASGSSGGPQETQYF
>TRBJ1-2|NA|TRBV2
TGTGCCAGCTATGAGGGAGTGGGAGGCTACACCTTC
CASYEGVGGYTF
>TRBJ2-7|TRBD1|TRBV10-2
TGCGCCAGCAGCAGAGACAGGGACCACGAGCAGTACTTC
CASSRDRDHEQYF
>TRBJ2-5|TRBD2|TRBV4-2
TGTGCCAGCAGCCAAAAAGGGGGGACTAGAGACCCAGAGACCCAGTACTTC
CASSQKGGTRDPETQYF
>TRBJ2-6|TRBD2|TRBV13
TGTGCCAGCAGCTCGGCGGGGGACTCTGGGGCCAACGTCCTGACTTTC
CASSSAGDSGANVLTF